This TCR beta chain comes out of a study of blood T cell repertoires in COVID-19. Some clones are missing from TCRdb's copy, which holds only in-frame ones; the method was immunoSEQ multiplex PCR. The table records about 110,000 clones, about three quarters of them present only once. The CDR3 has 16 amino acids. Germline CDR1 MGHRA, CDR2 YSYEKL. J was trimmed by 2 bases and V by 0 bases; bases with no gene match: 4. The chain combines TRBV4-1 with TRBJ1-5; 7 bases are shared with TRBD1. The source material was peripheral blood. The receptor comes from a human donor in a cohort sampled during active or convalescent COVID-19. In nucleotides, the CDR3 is TGCGCCAGCAGCCAAGACAGGGGGACAGGCAATCAGCCCCAGCATTTT. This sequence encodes CASSQDRGTGNQPQHF.